This TCR beta chain was captured by sequencing in a study of CD8 T cells in Susac syndrome. The CDR3 is 13 residues long. Per germline, CDR1 LNHDA and CDR2 SQIVND (reference sequence). Deletions cut 3 bases from V and 3 bases from J, with 8 bases between. Random hexamers were used to reverse transcribe an amount of roughly 0.5 to 1 ug RNA. In TCRdb, the immunoSEQ multiplex PCR reads were re-called with MiXCR into one record per CDR3 protein. The sample records about 190,000 distinct CDR3 sequences, 90% to 95% being singletons. The sample taken for sequencing was CD4+ T cells from PBMCs. The TCR sequence derives from a human donor with Susac syndrome. J is TRBJ1-1 and V is TRBV19; D gene uncertain. CDR3 coding DNA: TGTGCCAGTAGTATTCTACGGGACACTGAAGCTTTCTTT. Protein sequence: CASSILRDTEAFF.